This T cell receptor (beta chain) is from a study of blood T cell repertoires in COVID-19. Study-wide background: The United States, Italy and Spain were the sources of the acute and convalescent COVID-19 samples. T cells, B-cell-depleted T cells, or PBMCs provided the cDNA or gDNA that served as material.

This clone was seen just once. As processed by the authors: Reference gene primer amplification in the assay estimated nucleated cell counts. Sequencing used immunoSEQ multiplex PCR; TCRdb keeps in-frame clones, though not all of them. The V and J calls and the clone size are those of that table, but D and trimming were determined from the DNA. The sample carries tens of thousands of clones, over 90% recorded once. The receptor was isolated from a human donor in a cohort sampled during active COVID-19. The sequenced sample consisted of peripheral blood.

CDR3 sequence reads: CASSRDRGRTEAFF. CDR3 nucleotides: TGTGCCAGCAGCAGGGACAGGGGCCGAACTGAAGCTTTCTTT. The chain employs TRBV5-6 and TRBJ1-1; 10 positions agree with TRBD1. Germline CDR1 SGHDT, CDR2 YYEEEE. The CDR3 extends over 14 amino acids. V shed 4 bases, J shed 5 bases, and the junction held 5 bases outside the gene matches.